The rows below give T cell receptor beta chains drawn from one sample of a study of T cell repertoires in cytomegalovirus infection. MiXCR, applied by TCRdb to the reads, yields one record per CDR3 protein. Found here are 300,000 to 400,000 distinct CDR3 sequences, roughly 18% of them singletons; the top ten hold about 10%. Sequenced material: PBMCs. The receptor source for this set is a human donor in good health (CMV status not recorded). Some clones in this sample may be carry-over from other donors' samples. The CDR3 runs from the conserved cysteine through the conserved F or W. A D gene is named only where the DNA matches it firmly. A row's size may be missing; if present it is once, few, many or a size class.

J gene,clone size,D gene,V gene,CDR3 DNA,CDR3 protein
TRBJ2-3,NA,NA,TRBV12-3/TRBV12-4,TGTGCCAGCAGTGTCACCTCTAGCACAGATACGCAGTATTTT,CASSVTSSTDTQYF
TRBJ1-1,few,NA,TRBV4-1,TGCGCCAGCAGTTTGATCCCAGACACTGAAGCTTTCTTT,CASSLIPDTEAFF
TRBJ1-1,few,NA,TRBV19,TGTGCCACCCTAGGTGGGTGGAGCACTGAAGCTTTCTTT,CATLGGWSTEAFF
TRBJ1-2,many,NA,TRBV7-9,TGTGCCAGCAGCTCCGGGACCACGGAGGACTATGGCTACACCTTC,CASSSGTTEDYGYTF
TRBJ2-1,few,TRBD2,TRBV5-6,TGTGCCAGCAGCTTGGTCGGGCTAGCGGGACCCTACAATGAGCAGTTCTTC,CASSLVGLAGPYNEQFF
TRBJ2-1,NA,NA,TRBV20-1,TGCAGTGCTAGAGATCGGGGAGGACAGCGCTCCTACAATGAGCAGTTCTTC,CSARDRGGQRSYNEQFF
TRBJ2-1,NA,TRBD1,TRBV20-1,TGCAGTGCTTGGGGCCCGGGACAGGGGTGGAATGAGCAGTTCTTC,CSAWGPGQGWNEQFF
TRBJ2-1,many,NA,TRBV7-6,TGTGCCAGCAGCATAAGGCTCGAACGGGGGGCTTACAATGAGCAGTTCTTC,CASSIRLERGAYNEQFF
TRBJ2-1,NA,NA,TRBV6-5,TGTGCCAGCAGAGTAACAGGGACGTACAATGAGCAGTTCTTC,CASRVTGTYNEQFF
TRBJ2-5,few,NA,TRBV7-2,TGTGCCAGCAGCACCAGAGCGGGTTTGGAACCCTACTGGGAGACCCAGTACTTC,CASSTRAGLEPYWETQYF
TRBJ2-2,few,TRBD2,TRBV9,TGTGCCAGCAGCGTACTAGCGGGGTTGGCCGGGGAGCTGTTTTTT,CASSVLAGLAGELFF
TRBJ2-7,many,NA,TRBV10-3,TGTGCCATCAGGAAGGACAGCTTAAACTCCTACGAGCAGTACTTC,CAIRKDSLNSYEQYF
TRBJ1-1,many,NA,TRBV7-2,TGTGCCAGCAGCTTCAAGGGGTCCACTGAAGCTTTCTTT,CASSFKGSTEAFF
TRBJ1-1,NA,NA,TRBV12-3/TRBV12-4,TGTGCCAGCAGTTTCCCCCAGAACACTGAAGCTTTCTTT,CASSFPQNTEAFF
TRBJ2-1,many,TRBD2,TRBV7-2,TGTGCCAGCAGAGGGACTAGGGGTCCCAATGAGCAGTTCTTC,CASRGTRGPNEQFF
TRBJ2-1,few,NA,TRBV4-2,TGTGCCAGCAGCCCCCGCTGGGGTGGTGAGCAGTTCTTC,CASSPRWGGEQFF
TRBJ2-1,NA,TRBD2,TRBV28,TGTGCCAGCATCCTAGCGGGAGTTCAGTTCTTC,CASILAGVQFF
TRBJ1-3,NA,NA,TRBV4-1,TGTGCCAGCAGCCAACAACAGAGCTCTGGAAACACCATATATTTT,CASSQQQSSGNTIYF
TRBJ1-2,NA,NA,TRBV6-6,TGTGCCAGCAGTGACCCGACTGGGGCTGACTATGGCTACACCTTC,CASSDPTGADYGYTF
TRBJ1-5,NA,NA,TRBV19,TGTGCCAGTAGTCACCTGCCGCCAGCCACCAATCAGCCCCAGCATTTT,CASSHLPPATNQPQHF
TRBJ2-4,many,TRBD1,TRBV20-1,TGCAGTGTAACACAGGGGAAAAACATTCAGTACTTC,CSVTQGKNIQYF
TRBJ2-3,few,NA,TRBV12-5,TGTGCTAGTGGTTCCGGTTGGGATACGCAGTATTTT,CASGSGWDTQYF